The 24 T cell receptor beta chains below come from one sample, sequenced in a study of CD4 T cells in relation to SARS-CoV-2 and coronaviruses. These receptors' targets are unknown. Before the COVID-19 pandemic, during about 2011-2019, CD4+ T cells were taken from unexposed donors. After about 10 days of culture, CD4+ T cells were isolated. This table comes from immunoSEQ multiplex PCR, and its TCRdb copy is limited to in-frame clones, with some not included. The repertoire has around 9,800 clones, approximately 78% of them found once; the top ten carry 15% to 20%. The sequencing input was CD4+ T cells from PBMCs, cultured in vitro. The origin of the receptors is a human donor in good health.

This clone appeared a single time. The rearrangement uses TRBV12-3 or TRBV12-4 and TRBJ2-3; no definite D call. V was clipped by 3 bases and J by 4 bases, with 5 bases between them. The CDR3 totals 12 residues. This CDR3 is CASSFDPDTQYF. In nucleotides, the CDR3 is TGTGCCAGCAGTTTTGATCCAGATACGCAGTATTTT.

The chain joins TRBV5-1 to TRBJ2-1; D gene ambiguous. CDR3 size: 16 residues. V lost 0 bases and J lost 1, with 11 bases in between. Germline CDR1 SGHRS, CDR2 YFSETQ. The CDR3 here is CASSLEAANSYNEQFF. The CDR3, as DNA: TGCGCCAGCAGCTTGGAGGCAGCAAATTCCTACAATGAGCAGTTCTTC.

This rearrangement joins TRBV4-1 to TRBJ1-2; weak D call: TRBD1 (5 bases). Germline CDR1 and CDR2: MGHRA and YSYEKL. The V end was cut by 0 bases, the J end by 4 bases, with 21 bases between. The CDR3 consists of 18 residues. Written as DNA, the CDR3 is TGCGCCAGCAGCCAAGAATCATGGGGTAGGGGTCGGAGCTATGGCTACACCTTC. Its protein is CASSQESWGRGRSYGYTF.

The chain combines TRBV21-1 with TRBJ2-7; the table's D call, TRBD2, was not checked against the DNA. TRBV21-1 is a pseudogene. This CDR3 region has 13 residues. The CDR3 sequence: CASSKSRAYEQYF. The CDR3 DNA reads TGTGCCAGCAGCAAATCGAGGGCCTACGAGCAGTACTTC.

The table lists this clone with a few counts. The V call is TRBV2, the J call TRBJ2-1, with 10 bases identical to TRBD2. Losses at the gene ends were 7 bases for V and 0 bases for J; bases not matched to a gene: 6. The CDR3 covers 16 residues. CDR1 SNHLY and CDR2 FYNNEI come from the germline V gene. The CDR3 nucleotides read TGTGCCAGCATCGGGACTAGCGCTTACTCCTACAATGAGCAGTTCTTC. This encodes CASIGTSAYSYNEQFF. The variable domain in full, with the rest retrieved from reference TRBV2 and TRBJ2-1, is EPEVTQTPSHQVTQMGQEVILRCVPISNHLYFYWYRQILGQKVEFLVSFYNNEISEKSEIFDDQFSVERPDGSNFTLKIRSTKLEDSAMYFCASIGTSAYSYNEQFFGPGTRLTVL.

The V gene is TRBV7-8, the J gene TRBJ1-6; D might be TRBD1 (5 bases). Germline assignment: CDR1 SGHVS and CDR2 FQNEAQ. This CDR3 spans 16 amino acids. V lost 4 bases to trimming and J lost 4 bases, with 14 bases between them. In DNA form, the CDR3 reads TGTGCCAGCAGCTCGGAAGGGGAGGGGTATAATTCACCCCTCCACTTT. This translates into CASSSEGEGYNSPLHF.

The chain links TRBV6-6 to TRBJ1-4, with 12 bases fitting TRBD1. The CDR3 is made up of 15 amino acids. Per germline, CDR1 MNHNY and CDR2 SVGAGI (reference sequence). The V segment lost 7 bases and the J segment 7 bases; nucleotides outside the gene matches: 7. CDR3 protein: CASTTGDRGREKLFF. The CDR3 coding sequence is TGTGCCAGCACCACGGGGGACAGGGGGCGTGAAAAACTGTTTTTT.

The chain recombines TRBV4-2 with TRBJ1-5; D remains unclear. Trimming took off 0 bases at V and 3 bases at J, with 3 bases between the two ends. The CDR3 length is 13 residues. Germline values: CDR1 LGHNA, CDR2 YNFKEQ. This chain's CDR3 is CASSQDPNQPQHF. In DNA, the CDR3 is TGTGCCAGCAGCCAAGATCCCAATCAGCCCCAGCATTTT.

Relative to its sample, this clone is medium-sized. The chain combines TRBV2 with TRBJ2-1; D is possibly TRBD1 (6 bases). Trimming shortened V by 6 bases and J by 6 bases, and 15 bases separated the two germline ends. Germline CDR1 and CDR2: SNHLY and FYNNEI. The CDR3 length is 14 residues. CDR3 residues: CASSDKRTVNEQFF. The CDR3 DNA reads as TGTGCCAGCAGCGATAAGAGGACAGTCAATGAGCAGTTCTTC.

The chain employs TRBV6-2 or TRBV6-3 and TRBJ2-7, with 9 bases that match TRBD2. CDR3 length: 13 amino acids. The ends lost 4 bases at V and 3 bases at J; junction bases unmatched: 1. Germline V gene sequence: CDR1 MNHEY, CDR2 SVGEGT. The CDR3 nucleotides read TGTGCCAGCAGTTTTAGCGGGGGCTACGAGCAGTACTTC. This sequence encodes CASSFSGGYEQYF.

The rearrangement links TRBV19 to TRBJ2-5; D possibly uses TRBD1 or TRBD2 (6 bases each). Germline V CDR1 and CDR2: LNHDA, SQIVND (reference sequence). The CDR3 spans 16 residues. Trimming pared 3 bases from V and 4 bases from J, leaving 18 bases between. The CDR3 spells CASSIETVGGRETQYF. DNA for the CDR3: TGTGCCAGTAGTATTGAAACGGTCGGGGGCCGAGAGACCCAGTACTTC.

CDR3 sequence (DNA): TGTGCCAGCAGTGAAGAGAGGGCGGCAGGGAAGGCTTTCTTT. Residues: CASSEERAAGKAFF. This sequence joins TRBV6-1 and TRBJ1-1; TRBD1 might be the D (5 bases). Trimming removed 1 base from V and 11 bases from J, with 17 bases in between. The germline V gene has CDR1 MNHNS and CDR2 SASEGT. The CDR3 consists of 14 residues.

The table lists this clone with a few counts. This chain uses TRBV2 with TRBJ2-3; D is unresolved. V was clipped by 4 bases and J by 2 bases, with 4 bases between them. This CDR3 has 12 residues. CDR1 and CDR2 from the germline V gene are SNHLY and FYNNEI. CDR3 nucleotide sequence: TGTGCCAGCAGTGCCGACACAGATACGCAGTATTTT. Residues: CASSADTDTQYF.

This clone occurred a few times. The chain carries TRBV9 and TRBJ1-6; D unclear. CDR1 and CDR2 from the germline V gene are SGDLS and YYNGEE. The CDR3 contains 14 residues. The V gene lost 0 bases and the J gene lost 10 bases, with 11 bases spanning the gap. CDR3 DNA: TGTGCCAGCAGCGTAGAGGCTCTGCGATCACCCCTCCACTTT. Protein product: CASSVEALRSPLHF.

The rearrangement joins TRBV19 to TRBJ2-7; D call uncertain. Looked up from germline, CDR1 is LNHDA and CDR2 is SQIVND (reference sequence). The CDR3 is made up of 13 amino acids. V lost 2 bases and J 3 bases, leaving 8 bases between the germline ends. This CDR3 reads CASSISRYYEQYF. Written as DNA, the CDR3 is TGTGCCAGTAGTATAAGCAGGTACTACGAGCAGTACTTC.

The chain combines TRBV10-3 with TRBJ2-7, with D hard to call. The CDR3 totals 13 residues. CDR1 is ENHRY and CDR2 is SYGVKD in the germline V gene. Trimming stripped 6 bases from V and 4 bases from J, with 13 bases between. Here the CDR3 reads CAIRQSVGYEQYF. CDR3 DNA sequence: TGTGCCATCAGGCAGTCCGTCGGGTACGAGCAGTACTTC.

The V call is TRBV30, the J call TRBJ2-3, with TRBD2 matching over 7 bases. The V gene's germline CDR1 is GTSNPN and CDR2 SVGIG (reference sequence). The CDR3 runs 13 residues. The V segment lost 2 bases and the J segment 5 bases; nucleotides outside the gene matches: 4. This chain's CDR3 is CAWSRDYQDTQYF. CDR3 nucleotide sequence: TGTGCCTGGAGTCGGGACTACCAAGATACGCAGTATTTT. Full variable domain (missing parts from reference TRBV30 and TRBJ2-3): SQTIHQWPATLVQPVGSPLSLECTVEGTSNPNLYWYRQAAGRGLQLLFYSVGIGQISSEVPQNLSASRPQDRQFILSSKKLLLSDSGFYLCAWSRDYQDTQYFGPGTRLTVL.

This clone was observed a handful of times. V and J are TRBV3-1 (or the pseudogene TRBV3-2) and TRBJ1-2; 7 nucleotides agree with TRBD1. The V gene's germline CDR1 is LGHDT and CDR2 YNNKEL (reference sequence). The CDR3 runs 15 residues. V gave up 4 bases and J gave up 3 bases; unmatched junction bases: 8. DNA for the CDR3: TGTGCCAGCAGCCCGGCGACAGGGTTAGACTATGGCTACACCTTC. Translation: CASSPATGLDYGYTF.

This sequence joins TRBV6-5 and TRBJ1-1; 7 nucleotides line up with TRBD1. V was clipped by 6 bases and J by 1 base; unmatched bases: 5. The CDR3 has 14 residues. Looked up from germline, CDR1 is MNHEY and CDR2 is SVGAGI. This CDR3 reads CASSGGQRNTEAFF. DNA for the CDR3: TGTGCCAGCAGCGGGGGACAGAGGAACACTGAAGCTTTCTTT.

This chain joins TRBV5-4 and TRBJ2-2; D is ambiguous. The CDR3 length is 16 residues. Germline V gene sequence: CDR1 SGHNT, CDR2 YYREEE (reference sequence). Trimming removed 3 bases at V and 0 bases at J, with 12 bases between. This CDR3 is CASSSRGAANTGELFF. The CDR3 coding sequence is TGTGCCAGCAGCTCGCGCGGCGCAGCGAACACCGGGGAGCTGTTTTTT. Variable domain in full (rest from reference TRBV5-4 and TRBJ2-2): ETGVTQSPTHLIKTRGQQVTLRCSSQSGHNTVSWYQQALGQGPQFIFQYYREEENGRGNFPPRFSGLQFPNYSSELNVNALELDDSALYLCASSSRGAANTGELFFGEGSRLTVL.

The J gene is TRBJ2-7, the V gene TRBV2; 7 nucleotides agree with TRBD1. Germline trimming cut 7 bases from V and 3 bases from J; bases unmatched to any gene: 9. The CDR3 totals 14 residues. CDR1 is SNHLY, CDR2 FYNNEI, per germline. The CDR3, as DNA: TGTGCCAGCATCCGAGGACAGGCAATCTACGAGCAGTACTTC. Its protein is CASIRGQAIYEQYF.

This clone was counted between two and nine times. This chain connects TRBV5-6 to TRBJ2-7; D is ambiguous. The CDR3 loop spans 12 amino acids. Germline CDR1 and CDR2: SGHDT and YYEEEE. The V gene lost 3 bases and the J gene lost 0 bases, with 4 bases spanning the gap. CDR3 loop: CASSSSSYEQYF. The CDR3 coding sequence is TGTGCCAGCAGCTCGAGCTCCTACGAGCAGTACTTC.

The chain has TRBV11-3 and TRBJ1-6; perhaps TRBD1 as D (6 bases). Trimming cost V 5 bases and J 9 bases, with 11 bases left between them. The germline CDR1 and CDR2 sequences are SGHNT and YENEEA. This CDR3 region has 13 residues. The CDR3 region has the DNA TGTGCCAGCAGCGTTACCAGGGGTTCACCCCTCCACTTT. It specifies CASSVTRGSPLHF.

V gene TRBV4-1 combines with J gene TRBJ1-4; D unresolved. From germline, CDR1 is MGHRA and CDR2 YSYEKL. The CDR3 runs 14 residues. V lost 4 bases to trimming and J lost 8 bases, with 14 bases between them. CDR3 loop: CASSPSGPVEKLFF. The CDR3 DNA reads TGCGCCAGCAGCCCTAGCGGTCCTGTCGAAAAACTGTTTTTT.